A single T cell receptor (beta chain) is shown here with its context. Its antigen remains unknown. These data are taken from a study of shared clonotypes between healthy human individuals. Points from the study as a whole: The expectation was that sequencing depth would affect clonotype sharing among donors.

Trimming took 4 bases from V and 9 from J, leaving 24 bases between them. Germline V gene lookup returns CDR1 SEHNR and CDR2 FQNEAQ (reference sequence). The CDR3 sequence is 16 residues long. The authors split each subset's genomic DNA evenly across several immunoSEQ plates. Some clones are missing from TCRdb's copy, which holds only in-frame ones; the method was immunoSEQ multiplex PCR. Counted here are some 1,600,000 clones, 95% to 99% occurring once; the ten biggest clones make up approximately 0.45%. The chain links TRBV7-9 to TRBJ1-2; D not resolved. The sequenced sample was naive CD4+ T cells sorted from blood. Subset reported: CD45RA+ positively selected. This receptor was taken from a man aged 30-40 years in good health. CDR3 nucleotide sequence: TGTGCCAGCAGCTCCTCAGGAGGCGCAAGCCCAAGGAGCTACACCTTC. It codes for CASSSSGGASPRSYTF.